This T cell receptor beta chain was sequenced in a study of blood T cell repertoires in COVID-19. Overall study context: Researchers got acute and convalescent COVID-19 samples from the United States, Italy and Spain. T cells, B-cell-depleted T cells, or PBMCs provided the cDNA or gDNA that served as material.

The CDR3 spans 17 residues. Unmatched junction bases numbered 12, after V lost 4 bases and J lost 4 bases. Germline CDR1 reads MNHNS; CDR2 reads SASEGT. This table comes from immunoSEQ multiplex PCR, and its TCRdb copy is limited to in-frame clones, with some not included. The sample carries some 120,000 clones, approximately 80% recorded once. This chain links TRBV6-1 with TRBJ1-4, with 7 bases aligning to TRBD1. The receptor was isolated from a man aged 40-50 years with active or convalescent COVID-19. Source material: peripheral blood. In nucleotides, the CDR3 is TGTGCCAGCAGTGGGCAGGTCGGGACAGTTAATAATGAAAAACTGTTTTTT. Protein: CASSGQVGTVNNEKLFF.